These T cell receptor beta chains were read from a single sample in a study of CD8+CD57+ T cells in acquired aplastic anemia. TCRdb re-called the reads through MiXCR, storing one row per CDR3 protein. The sample includes 100,000 to 150,000 distinct CDR3 sequences, about two fifths of them seen just once. Material: sorted CD4+, CD8+, or CD8+CD57+ T cells (not recorded which) from PBMCs. Receptor source: a human donor with aplastic anemia. The CDR3 runs from the conserved cysteine through the conserved F or W.

TRBV29-1	TRBJ1-1	CSVEVGGGAFF
TRBV10-3	TRBJ2-6	CAISDSGANVLTF
TRBV13	TRBJ2-2	CASSSPGGSNTGELFF
TRBV7-3	TRBJ2-5	CASSLTREETQYF
TRBV12-3/TRBV12-4	TRBJ1-1	CASNSPTSGNTEAFF
TRBV20-1	TRBJ1-1	CSASQGDTEAFF
TRBV29-1	TRBJ2-3	CSVVRQGRSTDTQYF
TRBV7-6	TRBJ2-6	CASSSSRGANVLTF
TRBV10-1	TRBJ2-3	CASSGLAGGPDTQYF
TRBV4-2	TRBJ2-5	CASSPGLATPETQYF
TRBV14	TRBJ2-2	CASSQESRHGELFF
TRBV9	TRBJ2-3	CASSEGTGNMGTDTQYF
TRBV7-7	TRBJ2-5	CASSLDSGGQETQYF
TRBV10-2	TRBJ1-1	CASSGDSLNTEAFF
TRBV7-2	TRBJ1-1	CASNLGTAPSGAFF
TRBV29-1	TRBJ1-2	CSVEGRGRNYGYTF
TRBV20-1	TRBJ1-6	CSALSPSGPIF
TRBV5-1	TRBJ2-3	CASSFRLGRGDTDTQYF
TRBV2	TRBJ2-7	CASSFGGSGQYF
TRBV15	TRBJ1-4	CATSSRGTNEKLFF
TRBV20-1	TRBJ2-7	CSARDAAGGGASYEQYF
TRBV12-3/TRBV12-4	TRBJ1-2	CASSRDGKRGYGYTF
TRBV13	TRBJ1-6	CASSLGGDSSPLHF
TRBV6-1	TRBJ1-2	CASSADRGTTYGYTF
TRBV5-6	TRBJ2-2	CASSLPPGELFF
TRBV5-5	TRBJ2-3	CASSLAGGFTDTQYF
TRBV6-5	TRBJ1-6	CASSYSGQHHNSPLHF
TRBV29-1	TRBJ2-3	CSVVLTGGTDTQYF
TRBV10-3	TRBJ2-7	CATGTGRRVEQYF
TRBV9	TRBJ1-2	CASSGRSDFYTF
TRBV10-3	TRBJ2-7	CAISSQGDHSYEQYF
TRBV7-2	TRBJ2-7	CASSLTPAPSYEQYF
TRBV12-3/TRBV12-4	TRBJ2-1	CASSHLGEREQFF
TRBV3-1	TRBJ1-4	CASSLRSGGNEKLFF
TRBV5-1	TRBJ2-7	CASSPRTGHYEQYF
TRBV7-4	TRBJ2-3	CASSPSKRPSTDTQYF
TRBV7-2	TRBJ2-7	CASSYARREQYF
TRBV3-1	TRBJ2-5	CASSRRGTQETQYF
TRBV2	TRBJ2-7	CASSEEGTGSNEQYF
TRBV7-8	TRBJ2-2	CASSPTYTGELFF
TRBV20-1	TRBJ1-6	CSARDIQGSMSSYNSPLHF
TRBV5-1	TRBJ2-2	CASSLLTGQNTGELFF
TRBV19	TRBJ2-7	CASSIKGGRYSYEQYF
TRBV10-3	TRBJ2-1	CAFRDSTDNEQFF
TRBV7-2	TRBJ1-5	CASSLRSLNQPQHF
TRBV7-8	TRBJ1-2	CASSISRVRAAHYGYTF